The 13 T cell receptor beta chains below were found in one sample sequenced in a study of neurological immune-mediated disorders. From the 5' RACE reads, TCRdb called clonotypes with MiXCR, one entry per CDR3 protein. This table has tens of thousands of distinct CDR3 sequences, roughly 15% appearing once. Source material: CD4+ T cells from blood. The receptors stem from a woman in her sixties with HTLV-1-associated myelopathy (HAM/TSP).

Many counts were recorded for this clonotype. This sequence joins TRBV5-5 and TRBJ1-5, with D perhaps matching TRBD1 (5 bases). The CDR3 has 17 amino acids. The ends were cut back, 2 bases at V and 6 bases at J, with 21 bases in the middle. Germline lookup yields CDR1 SGHKS and CDR2 YYEKEE (reference sequence). The CDR3 sequence: CASSFYGGTLEGQPQHF. In DNA form, the CDR3 reads TGTGCCAGCAGCTTTTACGGAGGGACCTTAGAAGGTCAGCCCCAGCATTTT.

This clonotype was picked up many times. This chain links TRBV12-3 or TRBV12-4 with TRBJ2-1; D gene uncertain. The V gene lost 6 bases and the J gene lost 4 bases, with 16 bases spanning the gap. The length of the CDR3 is 15 residues. The DNA of the CDR3 is TGTGCCAGCAGCACCGACTTCCCGTCGTACAATGAGCAGTTCTTC. This gives the protein CASSTDFPSYNEQFF.

The sample holds many counts of this clonotype. The chain recombines TRBV5-5 with TRBJ1-2, with D possibly matching TRBD1 (6 bases). Trimming shortened V by 4 bases and J by 4 bases, and 11 bases separated the two germline ends. Germline CDR1 SGHKS, CDR2 YYEKEE (reference sequence). The CDR3 consists of 13 residues. The CDR3 region is CASSPRGPYGYTF. As DNA, the CDR3 is TGTGCCAGCAGCCCACGGGGGCCCTATGGCTACACCTTC.

This clonotype was picked up many times. The chain employs TRBV20-1 and TRBJ2-5; the D call may be TRBD1 or TRBD2 (5 bases each). This CDR3 comprises 15 residues. Trimming took 4 bases from V and 5 from J, leaving 20 bases between them. Germline-derived CDR1 and CDR2 are DFQATT and SNEGSKA (reference sequence). The CDR3 region has the DNA TGCAGTGCTATCTCCGGGCTGGACTCAGGGGAGACCCAGTACTTC. Translating gives CSAISGLDSGETQYF.

This clonotype was seen many times. This chain connects TRBV4-1 to TRBJ2-7; the D gene is possibly TRBD2 (8 bases). CDR3 size: 17 residues. Germline V gives CDR1 MGHRA, CDR2 YSYEKL. Trimming removed 3 bases from V and 4 bases from J, with 22 bases in between. CDR3 protein: CASSQGQTRGAHYEQYF. The DNA of the CDR3 is TGCGCCAGCAGCCAGGGACAGACGCGGGGGGCCCATTACGAGCAGTACTTC.

This clonotype has ten or more counts. V gene TRBV10-3 combines with J gene TRBJ1-1, with D maybe TRBD1 (6 bases). The length of the CDR3 is 16 residues. Trimming removed 4 bases from V and 4 bases from J, with 19 bases in between. The germline V gene encodes CDR1 ENHRY and CDR2 SYGVKD. The CDR3 loop reads CAISAIQGGGGTEAFF. CDR3 DNA: TGTGCCATCAGTGCCATACAGGGTGGTGGTGGCACTGAAGCTTTCTTT.

This clonotype has ten or more counts. The chain joins TRBV5-1 to TRBJ2-2; D is unclear. Looked up from germline, CDR1 is SGHRS and CDR2 is YFSETQ. Trimming cost V 1 base and J 3 bases, with 13 bases left between them. The CDR3 has 16 residues. The chain's CDR3 is CASSLTHSPDTGELFF. As DNA, the CDR3 is TGCGCCAGCAGCTTGACCCACTCGCCGGACACCGGGGAGCTGTTTTTT.

The chain links TRBV3-1 to TRBJ2-1; TRBD2 matches 7 bases. The germline CDR1 and CDR2 sequences are LGHDT and YNNKEL (reference sequence). V was clipped by 3 bases and J by 5 bases; unmatched bases: 4. The CDR3 spans 14 residues. Here the CDR3 reads CASSQGLSNNEQFF. The CDR3 nucleotides read TGTGCCAGCAGCCAGGGACTAAGTAACAATGAGCAGTTCTTC.

This clonotype was seen many times. The chain has TRBV7-6 and TRBJ2-3; 10 nucleotides agree with TRBD1. V lost 2 bases to trimming and J lost 5 bases; unmatched junction nucleotides: 10. This CDR3 has 17 residues. CDR1 is SGHVS, CDR2 FNYEAQ, per germline. The CDR3 sequence: CASSLTRTGGGGDTQYF. The CDR3 DNA reads TGTGCCAGCAGCTTAACGAGGACAGGGGGAGGTGGAGATACGCAGTATTTT.

This clonotype was observed at least ten times. The rearrangement joins TRBV27 to TRBJ2-3; no clear D. V was clipped by 0 bases and J by 10 bases, with 14 bases between them. This CDR3 has 14 residues. Germline V CDR1 and CDR2: MNHEY, SMNVEV (reference sequence). CDR3 coding DNA: TGTGCCAGCAGTTTATCGGTGGAGACGCCGCCGCAGTATTTT. Residues: CASSLSVETPPQYF.

This clonotype has only one observation. The gene calls are TRBV6-5 and TRBJ1-5; a weak D match, TRBD1 (5 bases). Germline CDR1 MNHEY, CDR2 SVGAGI. This CDR3 region has 15 residues. V was pared by 6 bases and J by 7 bases, with 19 bases between. CDR3 loop: CASRLTCTGYQPQHF. CDR3 DNA sequence: TGTGCCAGCAGGCTAACCTGTACAGGTTACCAGCCCCAGCATTTT.

The V gene is TRBV20-1, the J gene TRBJ2-3, with D maybe TRBD2 (5 bases). Deletions cut 7 bases from V and 4 bases from J, with 21 bases between. Looked up from germline, CDR1 is DFQATT and CDR2 is SNEGSKA (reference sequence). The CDR3 has 15 residues. This CDR3 is CSVIRDPWVADTQYF. Written as DNA, the CDR3 is TGCAGTGTGATACGGGATCCTTGGGTGGCAGATACGCAGTATTTT.

This clonotype has ten or more counts. The chain uses TRBV5-1 and TRBJ1-1; D possibly corresponds to TRBD1 (6 bases). The V gene's germline CDR1 is SGHRS and CDR2 YFSETQ. Trimming took off 4 bases at V and 1 base at J, with 11 bases between the two ends. The CDR3 extends over 14 amino acids. The CDR3 spells CASSRTTGNTEAFF. For the CDR3, the DNA is TGCGCCAGCAGCCGAACGACAGGGAACACTGAAGCTTTCTTT.